Listed below are T cell receptor beta chains from one sample, sequenced in a study of follicular helper T cells after annual influenza vaccination. Measured with immunoSEQ multiplex PCR; TCRdb has only the in-frame clones, and not every one. The sample has approximately 13,000 clones; 75% to 85% are singletons. The source was CXCR5- memory CD4+ T cells sorted from blood, collected on the day of influenza vaccination. Receptors were obtained from an adult who received the influenza vaccine. CDR3s include the opening cysteine and the closing phenylalanine or tryptophan. D genes are given only for firm matches.

j_call v_call d_call cdr3_aa
TRBJ1-1 TRBV6-5 . CASSYGRGFNTEAFF
TRBJ2-3 TRBV7-8 TRBD2 CASSLELAGGQAQYF
TRBJ2-5 TRBV18 TRBD1 CASSRTGGLQETQYF
TRBJ2-5 TRBV7-2 TRBD2 CASSAMGLGETQYF
TRBJ2-7 TRBV5-1 . CASSLDRYIYEQYF
TRBJ1-5 TRBV9 . CASSFSRRRNQPQHF
TRBJ2-2 TRBV6-5 TRBD2 CASSTSGGRTGELFF
TRBJ2-1 TRBV6-5 TRBD2 CASSYSVAGDNEQFF
TRBJ1-1 TRBV19 . CASSLDGTEAFF
TRBJ2-2 TRBV5-4 . CASSSLIGELFF
TRBJ2-3 TRBV7-8 . CASSPPLRAEPYTQYF
TRBJ1-2 TRBV28 TRBD1 CASRHKTGVYGYTF
TRBJ1-6 TRBV9 TRBD1 CASSGQGASNSPLHF
TRBJ2-7 TRBV5-1 . CASSPPGHEQYF
TRBJ2-7 TRBV19 TRBD1 CASSAGQGTEQYF
TRBJ2-7 TRBV6-6 TRBD1 CASSYGGTGGGEQYF
TRBJ2-5 TRBV18 . CASSRRGGQETQYF
TRBJ1-4 TRBV7-9 . CASSLGTVRNEKLFF
TRBJ1-1 TRBV2 . CASSEQQAFF
TRBJ2-1 TRBV4-3 . CASSQDPKGSSYNEQFF
TRBJ2-5 TRBV5-1 . CASSRATAEWETQYF
TRBJ1-6 TRBV27 . CASSSQQGRSYNSPLHF
TRBJ2-7 TRBV4-1 . CASSQGKGGASYEQYF
TRBJ2-1 TRBV7-2 . CASSSSLSSGDEQFF
TRBJ1-2 TRBV10-3 TRBD1 CAINSEGGSGYTF
TRBJ1-5 TRBV15 . CATSIIGQGTRSNQPQHF
TRBJ1-1 TRBV10-1 . CASPPVSHHTEAFF
TRBJ2-1 TRBV4-2 . CASSQGGASVSYNEQFF
TRBJ2-7 TRBV18 . CASSERRGSYEQYF
TRBJ2-5 TRBV4-3 TRBD2 CASSQEVAGLQETQYF
TRBJ1-2 TRBV7-8 . CASSLAGVAGYTF
TRBJ1-6 TRBV11-2 . CASSLDQGVRPLHF
TRBJ2-1 TRBV5-8 . CASSLFGINYNEQFF
TRBJ2-5 TRBV11-2 TRBD1 CASSLGLGTGEETQYF
TRBJ2-3 TRBV28 . CASSSTSRGESRPDTQYF
TRBJ2-3 TRBV6-6 . CASSPWGAQGTDTQYF
TRBJ1-6 TRBV7-2 . CASSLSYGVGNSPLHF
TRBJ1-2 TRBV7-3 . CASSPGVGGLGYGYTF
TRBJ2-3 TRBV7-8 TRBD2 CASRGLAGTDTQYF
TRBJ1-2 TRBV18 . CASSPGGDYGYTF
TRBJ2-1 TRBV19 . CASSIRGPSYNEQFF
TRBJ2-7 TRBV2 . CASSEAVEQYF
TRBJ1-2 TRBV6-6 . CASSPQGDVGYTF
TRBJ1-1 TRBV7-2 . CASSLGQFTEAFF
TRBJ2-7 TRBV5-1 . CASSLVGTRGDTSYEQYF
TRBJ2-2 TRBV9 TRBD2 CASSVQRGGGTGELFF
TRBJ2-1 TRBV11-3 . CASSQRGFKVFSEQFF
TRBJ1-3 TRBV29-1 . CSAGGQGGNTIYF
TRBJ1-2 TRBV10-3 TRBD1 CASTSGQGAGYGYTF
TRBJ1-6 TRBV19 . CASSRAGKGDSPLHF
TRBJ1-2 TRBV5-1 TRBD1 CASSLANRGDGYTF
TRBJ2-2 TRBV19 . CASSISKAGASTGELFF
TRBJ1-5 TRBV7-2 . CASSLTKDQPQHF
TRBJ1-2 TRBV4-2 TRBD1 CASSQPTTGGAQDGYTF
TRBJ2-7 TRBV6-5 TRBD2 CASSSGGVGSYEQYF
TRBJ1-5 TRBV4-2 TRBD1 CASSLEQGSNQPQHF
TRBJ1-2 TRBV2 TRBD1 CASIGQGEGYGYTF
TRBJ1-5 TRBV5-6 . CASSFGGRGSHQPQHF